The present T cell receptor beta chain was sequenced within a study of blood T cell repertoires in COVID-19 (dated by TCRdb to 2018 to 2021). For context, the study as a whole: Samples from collaborators originated in the United States, Italy and Spain and spanned both the acute and convalescent phases of COVID-19. Sample metadata almost always included a de-identified subject ID, COVID-19 status, age in years and sex. Samples were obtained from the ongoing ImmuneRACE study (first 160 participants) and from 1,254 subjects provided by 6 global collaborators. The dataset comprised deeply sampled blood TCRbeta repertoires from subjects exposed to, actively infected with, or recovered from COVID-19. A freely available public database, intended as a resource for researchers studying the immune response to SARS-CoV-2, is where the repertoires were released. The prospective study material was composed of cDNA or gDNA derived from T cells, B-cell-depleted T cells, or PBMCs. Where HLA class I and class II types were available, the types were taken from metadata supplied by the sample provider, not from assay-based typing. Study-wide conclusions, independent of this receptor: The amount of clinical and demographic metadata varied by source and participant and was provided uncurated.

One collaborating source in Seattle enrolled patients while the patients were actively infected and followed the patients over time throughout the course of disease. The collaborating institutions used their own protocols to collect whole blood in K2EDTA tubes. For TCRbeta analysis, collaborators shipped samples as frozen whole blood, isolated PBMCs, or DNA extracted from either of those sample types. To note about this clone: Its antigen is not yet known. No base quality information exists; no much larger clone differs at one position.

CDR1 and CDR2 were assigned from the germline V gene as MGHDK and SYGVNS. V lost 7 bases and J lost 2 bases, and the count of bases not matched to a germline gene is 5. Its CDR3 holds 13 amino acids, cysteine through phenylalanine. Left in the record is the CDR3 DNA by itself, 39 bases read in frame from the first base. The immunoSEQ Assay, a bias-controlled multiplex PCR, was used to amplify TCRbeta CDR3 regions from genomic DNA. The paper's processing steps were these. Nucleated cell counts per sample were estimated from amplification of reference gene primers within the assay. To quantify the absolute abundance of each unique TCRbeta CDR3 rearrangement, sequence reads were collapsed and filtered. For each sample, productive Simpson clonality was calculated by taking the square root of Simpson's diversity index across productive rearrangements. TCRdb retrieved this table from immuneACCESS and kept in-frame rearrangements only. Not all clones are present; in checked studies, unresolved V genes account for under half, and no reason is known for the remainder. The V and J calls and clone size come from that table; D and trimming were worked out from the DNA. Here the sample has 150,000 to 180,000 clones; roughly 83% occur a single time. Roughly 12% of the sample rests with the top ten.

The TCR sequence derives from a woman aged 55 to 70 with COVID-19, enrolled during active disease. This sequence uses TRBV25-1 and TRBJ2-7; 7 nucleotides in the junction match TRBD1. The sample consisted of peripheral blood. The DNA sequence follows: TGTGCCAGCACTCAGGGGGATCCCTACGAGCAGTACTTC. This is translated as CASTQGDPYEQYF.